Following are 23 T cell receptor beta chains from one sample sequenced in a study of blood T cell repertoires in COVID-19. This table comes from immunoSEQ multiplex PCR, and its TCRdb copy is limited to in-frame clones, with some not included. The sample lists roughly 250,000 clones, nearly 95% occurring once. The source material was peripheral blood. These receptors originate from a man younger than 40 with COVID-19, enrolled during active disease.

CDR3 sequence: CASSLDPGKAEAFF. The CDR3 DNA reads as TGTGCCAGCAGCTTAGATCCAGGGAAGGCTGAAGCTTTCTTT. V gene TRBV11-1 combines with J gene TRBJ1-1; a weak D match, TRBD1 (5 bases). The V end was cut by 1 base, the J end by 6 bases, with 12 bases between. Germline CDR1 and CDR2: SGHAT and FQDESV (reference sequence). This CDR3 comprises 14 residues.

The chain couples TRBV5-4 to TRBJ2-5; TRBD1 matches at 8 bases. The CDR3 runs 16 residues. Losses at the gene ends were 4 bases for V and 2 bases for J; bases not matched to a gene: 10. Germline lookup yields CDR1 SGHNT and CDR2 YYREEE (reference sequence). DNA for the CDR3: TGTGCCAGCAGCGCGAGACAGGGGAAAGATCAAGAGACCCAGTACTTC. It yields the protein CASSARQGKDQETQYF.

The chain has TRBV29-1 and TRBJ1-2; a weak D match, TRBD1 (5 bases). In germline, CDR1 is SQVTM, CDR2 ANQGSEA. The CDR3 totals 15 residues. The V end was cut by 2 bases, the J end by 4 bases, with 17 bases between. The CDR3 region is CSVEWGFGRGYGYTF. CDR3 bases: TGCAGCGTTGAATGGGGCTTTGGTAGGGGCTATGGCTACACCTTC.

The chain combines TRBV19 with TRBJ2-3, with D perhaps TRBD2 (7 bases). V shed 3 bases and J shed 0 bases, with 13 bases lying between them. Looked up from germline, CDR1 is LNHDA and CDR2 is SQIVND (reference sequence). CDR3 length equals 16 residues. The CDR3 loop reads CASSIGGAYSTDTQYF. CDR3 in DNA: TGTGCCAGTAGTATTGGGGGGGCCTATAGCACAGATACGCAGTATTTT.

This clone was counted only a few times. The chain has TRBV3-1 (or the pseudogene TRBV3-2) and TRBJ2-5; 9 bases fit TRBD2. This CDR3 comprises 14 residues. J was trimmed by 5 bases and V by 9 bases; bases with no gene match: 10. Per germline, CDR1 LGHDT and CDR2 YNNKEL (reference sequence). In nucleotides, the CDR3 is TGTGCCAGTTTACCCAGCGGGGGGAGGGAGACCCAGTACTTC. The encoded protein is CASLPSGGRETQYF.

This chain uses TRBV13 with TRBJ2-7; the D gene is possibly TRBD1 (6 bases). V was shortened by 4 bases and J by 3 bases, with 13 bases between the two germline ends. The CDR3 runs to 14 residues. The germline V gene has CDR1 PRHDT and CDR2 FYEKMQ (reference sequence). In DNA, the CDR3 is TGTGCCAGCAGCTCGCCGGGACAAAGCTACGAGCAGTACTTC. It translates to CASSSPGQSYEQYF.

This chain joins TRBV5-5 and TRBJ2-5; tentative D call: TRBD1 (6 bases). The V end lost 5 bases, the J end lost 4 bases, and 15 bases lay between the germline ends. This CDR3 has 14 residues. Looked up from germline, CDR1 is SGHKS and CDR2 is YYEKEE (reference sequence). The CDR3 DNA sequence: TGTGCCAGCAGTCGGGAACAGGGCGGAGAGACCCAGTACTTC. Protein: CASSREQGGETQYF. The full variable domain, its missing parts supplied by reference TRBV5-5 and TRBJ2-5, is DAGVTQSPTHLIKTRGQQVTLRCSPISGHKSVSWYQQVLGQGPQFIFQYYEKEERGRGNFPDRFSARQFPNYSSELNVNALLLGDSALYLCASSREQGGETQYFGPGTRLLVL.

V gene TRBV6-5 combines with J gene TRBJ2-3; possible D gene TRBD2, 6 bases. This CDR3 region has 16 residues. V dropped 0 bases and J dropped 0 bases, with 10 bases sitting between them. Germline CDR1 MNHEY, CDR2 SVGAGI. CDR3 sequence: CASSYSTGTSTDTQYF. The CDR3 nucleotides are TGTGCCAGCAGTTACTCGACCGGGACTAGCACAGATACGCAGTATTTT.

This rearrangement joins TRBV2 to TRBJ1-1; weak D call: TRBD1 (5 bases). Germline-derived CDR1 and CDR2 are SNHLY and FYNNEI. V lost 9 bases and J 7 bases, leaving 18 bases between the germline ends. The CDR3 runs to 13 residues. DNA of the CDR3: TGTGCCAGTCTTTACACCCCAGGGTATGAAGCTTTCTTT. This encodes CASLYTPGYEAFF.

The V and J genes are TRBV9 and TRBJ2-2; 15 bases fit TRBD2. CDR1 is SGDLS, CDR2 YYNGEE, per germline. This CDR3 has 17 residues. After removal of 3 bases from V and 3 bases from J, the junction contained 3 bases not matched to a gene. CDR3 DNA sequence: TGTGCCAGCAGCGGGACTAGCGGGGGGGCCTACACCGGGGAGCTGTTTTTT. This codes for CASSGTSGGAYTGELFF.

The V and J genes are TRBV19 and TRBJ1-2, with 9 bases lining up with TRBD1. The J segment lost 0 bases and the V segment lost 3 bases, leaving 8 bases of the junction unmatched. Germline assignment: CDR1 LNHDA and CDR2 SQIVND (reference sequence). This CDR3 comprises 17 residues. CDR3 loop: CASSIGQGIGANYGYTF. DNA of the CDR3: TGTGCCAGTAGTATCGGACAGGGGATCGGCGCTAACTATGGCTACACCTTC.

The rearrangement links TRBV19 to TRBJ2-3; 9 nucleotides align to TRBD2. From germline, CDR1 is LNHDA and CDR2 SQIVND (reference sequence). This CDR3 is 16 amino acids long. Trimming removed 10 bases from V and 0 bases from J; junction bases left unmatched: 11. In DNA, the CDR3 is TGTGCCACATCCCCGGGACTAGCACTTAGCACAGATACGCAGTATTTT. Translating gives CATSPGLALSTDTQYF. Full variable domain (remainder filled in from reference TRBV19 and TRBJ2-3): DGGITQSPKYLFRKEGQNVTLSCEQNLNHDAMYWYRQDPGQGLRLIYYSQIVNDFQKGDIAEGYSVSREKKESFPLTVTSAQKNPTAFYLCATSPGLALSTDTQYFGPGTRLTVL.

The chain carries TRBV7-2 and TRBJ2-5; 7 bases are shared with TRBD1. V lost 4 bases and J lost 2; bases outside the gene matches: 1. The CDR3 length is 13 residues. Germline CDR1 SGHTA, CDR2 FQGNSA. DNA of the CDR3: TGTGCCAGCAGCTCGGGACAGCAAGAGACCCAGTACTTC. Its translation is CASSSGQQETQYF.

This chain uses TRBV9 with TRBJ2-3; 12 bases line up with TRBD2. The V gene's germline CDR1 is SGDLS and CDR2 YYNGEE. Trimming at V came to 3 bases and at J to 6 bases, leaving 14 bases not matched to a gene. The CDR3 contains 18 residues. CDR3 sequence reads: CASSATSGLAGSPDTQYF. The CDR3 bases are TGTGCCAGCAGCGCAACTAGCGGACTAGCGGGGTCTCCGGATACGCAGTATTTT.

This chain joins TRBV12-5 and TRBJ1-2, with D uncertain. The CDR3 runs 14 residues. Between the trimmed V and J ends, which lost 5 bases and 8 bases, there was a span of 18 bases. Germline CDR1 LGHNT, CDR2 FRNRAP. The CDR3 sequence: CASGRTSLSGGYTF. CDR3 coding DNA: TGTGCTAGTGGTCGCACATCCCTCTCAGGAGGCTACACCTTC.

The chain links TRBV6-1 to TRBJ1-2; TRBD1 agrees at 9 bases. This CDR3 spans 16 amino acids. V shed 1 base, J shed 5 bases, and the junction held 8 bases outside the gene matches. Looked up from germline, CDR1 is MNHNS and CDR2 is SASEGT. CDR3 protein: CASSEGGTGKGYGYTF. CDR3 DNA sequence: TGTGCCAGCAGTGAAGGTGGGACAGGGAAGGGGTATGGCTACACCTTC.

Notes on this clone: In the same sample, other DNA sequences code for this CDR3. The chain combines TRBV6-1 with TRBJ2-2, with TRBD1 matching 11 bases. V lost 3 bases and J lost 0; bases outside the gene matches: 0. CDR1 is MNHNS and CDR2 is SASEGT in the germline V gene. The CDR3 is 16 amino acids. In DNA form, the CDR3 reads TGTGCCAGCAGTGAGGGACAGGGGGCGAACACCGGGGAGCTGTTTTTT. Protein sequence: CASSEGQGANTGELFF.

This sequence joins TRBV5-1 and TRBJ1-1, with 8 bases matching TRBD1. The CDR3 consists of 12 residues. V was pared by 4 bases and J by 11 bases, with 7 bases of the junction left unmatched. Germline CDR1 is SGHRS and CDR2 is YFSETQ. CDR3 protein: CASSVTGVDAFF. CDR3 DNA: TGCGCCAGCAGCGTGACAGGGGTTGACGCTTTCTTT.

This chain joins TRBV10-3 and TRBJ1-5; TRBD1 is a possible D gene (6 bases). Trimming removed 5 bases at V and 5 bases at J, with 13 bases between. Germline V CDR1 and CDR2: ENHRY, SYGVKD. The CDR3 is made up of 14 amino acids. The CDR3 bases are TGTGCCATCAGTAAGGAACAGGGATATCAGCCCCAGCATTTT. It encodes CAISKEQGYQPQHF.

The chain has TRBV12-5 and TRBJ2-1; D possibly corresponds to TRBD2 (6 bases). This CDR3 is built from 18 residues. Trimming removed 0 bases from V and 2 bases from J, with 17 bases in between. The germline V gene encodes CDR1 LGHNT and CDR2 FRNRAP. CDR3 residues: CASGLVLADELTYNEQFF. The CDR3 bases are TGTGCTAGTGGTTTGGTACTAGCTGATGAACTAACCTACAATGAGCAGTTCTTC.

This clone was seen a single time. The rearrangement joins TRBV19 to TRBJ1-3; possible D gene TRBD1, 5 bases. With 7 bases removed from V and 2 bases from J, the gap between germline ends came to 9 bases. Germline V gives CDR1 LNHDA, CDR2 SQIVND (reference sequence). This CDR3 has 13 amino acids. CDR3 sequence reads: CASTWGPGNTIYF. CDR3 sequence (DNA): TGTGCCAGTACCTGGGGCCCTGGAAACACCATATATTTT.

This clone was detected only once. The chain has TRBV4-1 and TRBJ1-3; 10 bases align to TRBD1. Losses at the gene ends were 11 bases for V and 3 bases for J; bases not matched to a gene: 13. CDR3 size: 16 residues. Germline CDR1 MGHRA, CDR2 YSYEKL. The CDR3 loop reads CAPRRPGQGFGNTIYF. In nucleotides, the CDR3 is TGCGCCCCCCGCCGCCCGGGACAGGGGTTTGGAAACACCATATATTTT.

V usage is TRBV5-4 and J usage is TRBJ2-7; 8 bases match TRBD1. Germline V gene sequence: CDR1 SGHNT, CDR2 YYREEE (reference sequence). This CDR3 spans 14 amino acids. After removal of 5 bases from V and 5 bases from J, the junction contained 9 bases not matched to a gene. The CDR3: CASRVGTGRDEQYF. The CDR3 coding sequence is TGTGCCAGCAGGGTTGGGACAGGAAGGGACGAGCAGTACTTC.